The clone carrying this TCR beta chain occurred a few times. Antigen unknown. This entry comes from a study of OX40 agonist ivuxolimab in advanced cancers. On the study more broadly: Partial responses, seen in three patients, involved one hepatocellular carcinoma and two cutaneous melanomas.

Findings and caveats of the study: Low normalized clonal expansion also occurred in some nonresponding patients.

Blood sampling took place at baseline, cycle 4 day 1, and cycle 7 day 1. Per germline, CDR1 LGHNT and CDR2 FRNRAP. This CDR3 is 24 amino acids long. The germline V and J ends were trimmed by 0 bases and 0 bases, with 33 bases remaining between them. The table came from immunoSEQ multiplex PCR; TCRdb's copy has only in-frame clones and leaves some out. The sample comprises roughly 60,000 clones, 70% to 90% of which are singletons, and around 0.9% rests with the top ten. The sequencing here drew on CD4+ or CD8+ T cells sorted from blood, taken in a trial of the OX40 agonist ivuxolimab. The V gene is TRBV12-5, the J gene TRBJ1-5, with D unclear. This sequence originates from an adult with an advanced solid tumor such as melanoma, head and neck, liver or kidney cancer. This chain's CDR3 is CASGLVATPLVSVGLTNSNQPQHF. DNA for the CDR3: TGTGCTAGTGGTTTGGTAGCAACCCCGCTTGTAAGCGTCGGACTAACAAATAGCAATCAGCCCCAGCATTTT.